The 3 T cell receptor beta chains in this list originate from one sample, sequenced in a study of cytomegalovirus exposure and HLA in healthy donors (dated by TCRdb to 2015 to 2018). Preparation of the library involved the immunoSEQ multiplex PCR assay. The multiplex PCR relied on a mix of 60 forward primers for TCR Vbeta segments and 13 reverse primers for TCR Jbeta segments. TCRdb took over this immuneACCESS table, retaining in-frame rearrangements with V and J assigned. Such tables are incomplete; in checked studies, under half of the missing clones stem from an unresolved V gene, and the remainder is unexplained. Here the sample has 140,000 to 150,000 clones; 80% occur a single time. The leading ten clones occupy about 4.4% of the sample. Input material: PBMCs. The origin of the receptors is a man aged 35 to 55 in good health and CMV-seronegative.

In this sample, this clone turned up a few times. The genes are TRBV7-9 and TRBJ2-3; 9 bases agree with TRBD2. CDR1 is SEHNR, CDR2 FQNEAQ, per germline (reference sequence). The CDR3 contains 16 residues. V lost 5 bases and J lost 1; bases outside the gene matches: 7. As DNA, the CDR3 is TGTGCCAGCAGCCCCACATTAGCGGGGGGCACAGATACGCAGTATTTT. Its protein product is CASSPTLAGGTDTQYF.

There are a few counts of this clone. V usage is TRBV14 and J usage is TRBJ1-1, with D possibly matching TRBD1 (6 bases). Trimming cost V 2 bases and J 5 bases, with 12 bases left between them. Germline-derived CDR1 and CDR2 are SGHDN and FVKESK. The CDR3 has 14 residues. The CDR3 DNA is TGTGCCAGCAGCCAAAGGGAAAGGGGGACTGAAGCTTTCTTT. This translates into CASSQRERGTEAFF.

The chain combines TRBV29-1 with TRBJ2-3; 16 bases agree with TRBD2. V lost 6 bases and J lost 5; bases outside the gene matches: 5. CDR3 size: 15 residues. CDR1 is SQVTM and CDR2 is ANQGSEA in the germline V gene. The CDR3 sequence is CSVGLAGGGVDTQYF. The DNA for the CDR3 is TGCAGCGTGGGACTAGCGGGGGGGGGTGTAGATACGCAGTATTTT.